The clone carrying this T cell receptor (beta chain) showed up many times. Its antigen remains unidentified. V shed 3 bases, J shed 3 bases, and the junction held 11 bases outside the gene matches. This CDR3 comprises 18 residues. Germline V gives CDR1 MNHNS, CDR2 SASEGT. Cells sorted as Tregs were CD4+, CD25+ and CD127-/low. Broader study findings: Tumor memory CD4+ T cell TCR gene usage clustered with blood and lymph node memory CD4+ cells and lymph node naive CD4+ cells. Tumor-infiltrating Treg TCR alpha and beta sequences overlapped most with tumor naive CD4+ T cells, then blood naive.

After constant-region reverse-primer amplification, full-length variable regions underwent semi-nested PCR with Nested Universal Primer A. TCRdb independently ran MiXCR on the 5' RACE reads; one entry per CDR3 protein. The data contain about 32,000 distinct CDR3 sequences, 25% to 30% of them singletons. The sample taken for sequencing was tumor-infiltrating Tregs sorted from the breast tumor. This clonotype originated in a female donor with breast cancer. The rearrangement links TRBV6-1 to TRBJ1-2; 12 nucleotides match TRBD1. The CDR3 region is CASSDYLGTGGRDYGYTF. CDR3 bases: TGTGCCAGCAGTGATTATCTCGGGACAGGGGGCCGAGACTATGGCTACACCTTC.